The sequence of this T cell receptor beta chain was determined in a study of CD8 T cells in ankylosing spondylitis. Study-wide points: Characteristic of ankylosing spondylitis blood, it appeared, was a TCR beta motif comprising roughly eight highly homologous variants. The authors reported significant enrichment of disease-linked clones in matched ankylosing spondylitis synovial fluid.

This clonotype was recorded a few times. Its target is unknown. For TCR beta, libraries came from quantitative 5'-RACE with molecular barcodes. TCRdb recomputed calls from the 5' RACE reads with MiXCR, one row per CDR3 protein. The data show about 360,000 distinct CDR3 sequences, roughly 15% seen once. The germline CDR1 and CDR2 sequences are SGHVS and FQNEAQ. The CDR3 totals 18 residues. J gave up 2 bases and V 5 bases, and 9 bases lay outside the gene matches. The sequence was collected from a male donor with ankylosing spondylitis or in good health (not recorded which). The rearrangement joins TRBV7-8 to TRBJ2-3; 14 bases align to TRBD2. Sequencing input: blood, either unsorted or a sorted T cell fraction (not recorded which). The CDR3, as DNA: TGTGCCAGCAGCGGCCCGGGACTAGCGGGGGCCTTCACAGATACGCAGTATTTT. It is translated as CASSGPGLAGAFTDTQYF.